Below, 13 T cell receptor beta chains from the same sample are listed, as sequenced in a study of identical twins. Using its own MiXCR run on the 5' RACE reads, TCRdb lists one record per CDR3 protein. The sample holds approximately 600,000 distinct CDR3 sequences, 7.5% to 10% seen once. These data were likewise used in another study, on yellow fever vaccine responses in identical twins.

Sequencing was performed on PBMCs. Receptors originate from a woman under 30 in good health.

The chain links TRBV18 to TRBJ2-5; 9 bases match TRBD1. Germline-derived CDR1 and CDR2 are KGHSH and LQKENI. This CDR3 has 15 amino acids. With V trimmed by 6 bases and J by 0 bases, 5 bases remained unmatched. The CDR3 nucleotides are TGTGCCAGCTCGTCCGGGACAGGGTACCAAGAGACCCAGTACTTC. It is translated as CASSSGTGYQETQYF.

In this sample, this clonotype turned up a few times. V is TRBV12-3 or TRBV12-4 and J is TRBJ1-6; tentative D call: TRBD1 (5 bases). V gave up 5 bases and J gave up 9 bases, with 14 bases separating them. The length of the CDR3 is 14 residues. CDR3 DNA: TGTGCCAGCAGTCGGGTCCTCGGGGGTTCACCCCTCCACTTT. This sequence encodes CASSRVLGGSPLHF.

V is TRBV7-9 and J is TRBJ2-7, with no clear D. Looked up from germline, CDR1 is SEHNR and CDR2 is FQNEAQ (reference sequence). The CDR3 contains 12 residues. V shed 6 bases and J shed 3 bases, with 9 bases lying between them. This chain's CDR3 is CASSWADYEQYF. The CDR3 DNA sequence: TGTGCCAGCAGTTGGGCGGACTACGAGCAGTACTTC.

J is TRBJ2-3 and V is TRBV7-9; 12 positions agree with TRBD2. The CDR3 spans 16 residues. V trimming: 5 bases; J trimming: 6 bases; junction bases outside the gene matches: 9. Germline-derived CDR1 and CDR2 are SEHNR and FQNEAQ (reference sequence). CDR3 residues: CASSTPSGRAEDTQYF. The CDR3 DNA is TGTGCCAGCAGCACGCCTAGCGGGAGGGCTGAGGATACGCAGTATTTT.

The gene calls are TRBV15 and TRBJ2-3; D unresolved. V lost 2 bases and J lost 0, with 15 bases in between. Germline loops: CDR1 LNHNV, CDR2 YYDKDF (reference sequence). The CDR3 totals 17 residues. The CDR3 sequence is CATSRPSSGGSTDTQYF. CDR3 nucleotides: TGTGCCACCAGCAGACCCTCCTCTGGCGGCAGCACAGATACGCAGTATTTT. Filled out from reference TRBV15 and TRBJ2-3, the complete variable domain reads DAMVIQNPRYQVTQFGKPVTLSCSQTLNHNVMYWYQQKSSQAPKLLFHYYDKDFNNEADTPDNFQSRRPNTSFCFLDIRSPGLGDTAMYLCATSRPSSGGSTDTQYFGPGTRLTVL.

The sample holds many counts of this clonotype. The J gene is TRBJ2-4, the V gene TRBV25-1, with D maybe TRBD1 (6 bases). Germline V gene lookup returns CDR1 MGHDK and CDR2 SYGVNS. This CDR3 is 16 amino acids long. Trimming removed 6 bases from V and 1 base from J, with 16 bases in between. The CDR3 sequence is CASSQAAGEAKNIQYF. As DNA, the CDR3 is TGTGCCAGCAGCCAAGCGGCAGGGGAGGCCAAAAACATTCAGTACTTC.

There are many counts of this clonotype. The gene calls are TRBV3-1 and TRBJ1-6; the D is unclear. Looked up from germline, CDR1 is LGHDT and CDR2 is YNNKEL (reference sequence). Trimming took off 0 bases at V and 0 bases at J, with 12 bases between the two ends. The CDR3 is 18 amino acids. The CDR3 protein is CASSQDETYSSYNSPLHF. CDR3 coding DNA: TGTGCCAGCAGCCAAGACGAGACTTATAGCTCCTATAATTCACCCCTCCACTTT.

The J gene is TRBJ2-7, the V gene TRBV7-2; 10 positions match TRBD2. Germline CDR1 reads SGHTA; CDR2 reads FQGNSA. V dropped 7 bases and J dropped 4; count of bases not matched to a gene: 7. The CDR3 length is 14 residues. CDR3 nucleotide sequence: TGTGCCAGCACGAAAGGGACTAGCGCTTACGAGCAGTACTTC. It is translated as CASTKGTSAYEQYF.

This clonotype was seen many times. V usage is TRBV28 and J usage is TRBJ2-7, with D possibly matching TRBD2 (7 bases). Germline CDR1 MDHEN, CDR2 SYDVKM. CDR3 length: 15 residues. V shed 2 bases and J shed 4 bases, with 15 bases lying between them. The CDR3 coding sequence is TGTGCCAGCAGTTTAACAGGGAGGGGTGGTTACGAGCAGTACTTC. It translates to CASSLTGRGGYEQYF.

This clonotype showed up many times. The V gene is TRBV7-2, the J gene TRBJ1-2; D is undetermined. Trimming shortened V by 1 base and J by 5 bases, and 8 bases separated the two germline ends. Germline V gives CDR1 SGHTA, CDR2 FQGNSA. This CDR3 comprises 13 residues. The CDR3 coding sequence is TGTGCCAGCAGCTTAGAACCGGTTTATGGCTACACCTTC. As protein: CASSLEPVYGYTF.

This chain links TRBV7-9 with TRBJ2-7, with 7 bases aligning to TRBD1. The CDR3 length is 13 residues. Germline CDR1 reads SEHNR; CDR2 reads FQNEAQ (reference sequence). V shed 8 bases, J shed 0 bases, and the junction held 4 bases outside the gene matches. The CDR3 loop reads CASGTESSYEQYF. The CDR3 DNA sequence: TGTGCCAGCGGGACAGAGAGCTCCTACGAGCAGTACTTC.

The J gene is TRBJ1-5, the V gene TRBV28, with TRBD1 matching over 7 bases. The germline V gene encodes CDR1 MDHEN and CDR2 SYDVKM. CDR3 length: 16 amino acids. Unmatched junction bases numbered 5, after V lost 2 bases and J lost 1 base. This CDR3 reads CASSLQGQTSNQPQHF. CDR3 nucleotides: TGTGCCAGCAGTTTACAGGGACAGACGAGCAATCAGCCCCAGCATTTT.

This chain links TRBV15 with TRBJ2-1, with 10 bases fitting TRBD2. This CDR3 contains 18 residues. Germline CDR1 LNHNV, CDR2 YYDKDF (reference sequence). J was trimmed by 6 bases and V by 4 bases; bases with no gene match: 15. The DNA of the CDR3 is TGTGCCACCAGCATCAAGCGGGGTGGAGCGGGGGGGATCAATGAGCAGTTCTTC. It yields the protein CATSIKRGGAGGINEQFF.